The entry below gives a single T cell receptor (beta chain) sequence along with its context. The entry originates in a study of blood T cell repertoires in COVID-19. The junction had 8 bases not matched to a gene; V was cut back by 5 bases and J by 4 bases. The germline gives CDR1 SEHNR, CDR2 FQNEAQ (reference sequence). The CDR3 runs 15 residues. Methods used by the authors: Reference gene primer amplification gave nucleated cell count estimates. The method was immunoSEQ multiplex PCR; TCRdb's version includes in-frame clones alone and lacks a portion of them. V, J and clone size are taken as reported in that table, and D and trimming were inferred from the DNA itself. The sample includes some 350,000 clones, about 89% seen only once; the top ten take roughly 5.3%. Participants were placed into cohorts based on the clinical history they reported.

This clonotype originated in a woman in her thirties who had recovered from COVID-19. The chain carries TRBV7-9 and TRBJ1-2; 9 positions match TRBD1. Sequenced input: PBMCs or T cells enriched from blood (not recorded which). The CDR3 DNA reads TGTGCCAGCAGCCCTGGCGACAGGGGGGTCTATGGCTACACCTTC. This translates into CASSPGDRGVYGYTF.